This entry is about one T cell receptor beta chain. The antigen is undetermined. At one end the junction does not follow the germline gene, possibly because of a read error. The sample has other DNA sequences that encode this CDR3 too. These data are taken from a study of radiotherapy plus CTLA-4 blockade in lung cancer. Study-level findings and limits: Following radiotherapy plus ipilimumab, tumor-derived TCR clones expanded in the blood.

Those patients who had chemo-refractory metastatic non-small-cell lung cancer were given focal radiation along with CTLA-4 blockade through ipilimumab. CDR3 length: 14 residues. Germline V gene data show CDR1 as KGHSH and CDR2 as LQKENI. TCRdb's table, derived via immunoSEQ multiplex PCR, lists solely in-frame clones and lacks some. The repertoire holds more than 75,000 clones, with about four fifths as singletons. This clonotype was obtained from a human donor with non-small cell lung cancer that progressed on radiotherapy plus ipilimumab. The sample was peripheral blood, taken from a patient treated with radiotherapy plus ipilimumab. This rearrangement joins TRBV18 to TRBJ2-3; no reliable D call. The CDR3 DNA follows: TGCGCCAGCTCACCACCGGCCTTCACAGATACGCAGTATTTT. As protein: CASSPPAFTDTQYF. Full variable domain (rest looked up from reference TRBV18 and TRBJ2-3): NAGVMQNPRHLVRRRGQEARLRCSPMKGHSHVYWYRQLPEEGLKFMVYLQKENIIDESGMPKERFSAEFPKEGPSILRIQQVVRGDSAAYFCASSPPAFTDTQYFGPGTRLTVL.